This T cell receptor (beta chain) was found in a study of T-cell reconstitution after alpha-beta-depleted transplantation in children. Overall study results and limits: At one year after transplant, newly produced T cells mostly accounted for T-cell counts and diversity. For some patients, TCRbeta diversity was high at day 60 because of recipient T cells and thymic progenitors that survived. Alpha-beta T cells about two months after transplant reportedly derived from several hundred expanded graft clones.

The CDR3 is 14 residues long. Between the trimmed V and J ends, which lost 3 bases and 8 bases, there was a span of 14 bases. Looked up from germline, CDR1 is MGHDK and CDR2 is SYGVNS. This clonotype was counted ten times or more. Its target is not known. Unique molecular identifiers tagged the TCRbeta library. TCRdb re-analysed the PCR reads in MiXCR, keeping a single row per CDR3 protein. The data contain about 200,000 distinct CDR3 sequences, roughly 7.1% of them singletons. This sequence originates from a boy aged 2 to 10 with acute lymphoblastic leukemia, due to receive a stem cell transplant. V gene TRBV25-1 combines with J gene TRBJ2-1; maybe TRBD2 (6 bases). The sample here was PBMCs, taken before TCRalphabeta/CD19-depleted stem cell transplant. In nucleotides, the CDR3 is TGTGCCAGCAGTGATCTTCGGAGGGGCGATGAGCAGTTCTTC. Residues: CASSDLRRGDEQFF.